The rows below give T cell receptor beta chains drawn from one sample of a study of T cell clones after liver transplantation. Repertoires were generated with immunoSEQ multiplex PCR, while TCRdb's copy carries only in-frame clones and drops some. The sample contains tens of thousands of clones, about 85% of which appear only once. This material consisted of CD4+ T cells from blood, taken 48 to 50 months after liver transplant. These receptors all come from a human patient who received a liver transplant. The T cells may partly be graft donor cells. Each CDR3 is given with its conserved first and last residue. The D gene is left open where the match is weak. Clone sizes are given selectively: once, few, many, or a class where the clone is expanded.

>TRBJ1-1|15|TRBD1|once|TRBV7-2
TGTGCCAGCAGCTTATTGCCAGGGGGAAACACTGAAGCTTTCTTT
CASSLLPGGNTEAFF
>TRBJ2-7|15|TRBD2|once|TRBV29-1
TGCAGCGTCGGGGATCTAGCGGGAGGGTTCTACGAGCAGTACTTC
CSVGDLAGGFYEQYF
>TRBJ2-7|14|-|-|TRBV9
TGTGCCAGCAGCGTAGGTGCCGGAACCTACGAGCAGTACTTC
CASSVGAGTYEQYF
>TRBJ1-1|14|-|-|TRBV5-5
TGTGCCAGCAGCCCAGGACACCGAGACACTGAAGCTTTCTTT
CASSPGHRDTEAFF
>TRBJ2-1|11|-|-|TRBV10-3
TGTGCCATCAGTAGGGGGGGCGAGCAGTTCTTC
CAISRGGEQFF
>TRBJ2-3|16|-|-|TRBV7-2
TGTGCCAGCAGCTTAGTGGGCGGGTCTAGCACAGATACGCAGTATTTT
CASSLVGGSSTDTQYF
>TRBJ2-5|14|TRBD1|-|TRBV11-2
TGTGCCAGCAATTGGGGACAGGAGCAAGAGACCCAGTACTTC
CASNWGQEQETQYF
>TRBJ2-1|14|-|-|TRBV18
TGTGCCAGCTCACCACCGAACAGGGACAATGAGCAGTTCTTC
CASSPPNRDNEQFF
>TRBJ2-3|16|TRBD1|-|TRBV25-1
TGTGCCAGCACCACCCGACAGGGTAGTTTAGCCGATACGCAGTATTTT
CASTTRQGSLADTQYF
>TRBJ2-3|17|TRBD1|-|TRBV5-1
TGCGCCAGCAGCCAAGAAAACCGGGACAGGTTCACAGATACGCAGTATTTT
CASSQENRDRFTDTQYF
>TRBJ1-5|14|-|-|TRBV6-5
TGTGCCAGCAGCCCGAGGGGGAGCAATCAGCCCCAGCATTTT
CASSPRGSNQPQHF
>TRBJ2-3|14|-|-|TRBV6-1
TGTGCCAGCAGACGGACCGCTAGCACAGATACGCAGTATTTT
CASRRTASTDTQYF
>TRBJ2-7|15|TRBD2|-|TRBV7-2
TGTGCCAGCAGCTTAGCTAGCGGGGGGTTGTACGAGCAGTACTTC
CASSLASGGLYEQYF
>TRBJ2-2|13|-|-|TRBV10-3
TGTGCCATCAGTGTCCGGGGCGGCGGGGAGCTGTTTTTT
CAISVRGGGELFF
>TRBJ1-5|14|-|-|TRBV27
TGTGCCAGCAGTTTTGGGGCACCGAATCAGCCCCAGCATTTT
CASSFGAPNQPQHF
>TRBJ2-3|15|TRBD1|-|TRBV19
TGTGCCAGTAGTATAGAGGACAGGGGGCGGGGAACGCAGTATTTT
CASSIEDRGRGTQYF
>TRBJ1-5|17|-|-|TRBV7-9
TGTGCCAGCAGCTTAGGTGGCAGCCTTTTGGGCAATCAGCCCCAGCATTTT
CASSLGGSLLGNQPQHF
>TRBJ2-2|14|-|-|TRBV7-2
TGTGCCAGCAGTCGAAGTGGAGGAACCGGGGAGCTGTTTTTT
CASSRSGGTGELFF
>TRBJ1-1|14|-|-|TRBV7-2
TGTGCCAGCAGCAGATTCAACATGAACACTGAAGCTTTCTTT
CASSRFNMNTEAFF
>TRBJ1-2|15|-|-|TRBV6-6
TGTGCCAGCAGCACCGACAGCCTAAGGAACTATGGCTACACCTTC
CASSTDSLRNYGYTF
>TRBJ2-2|13|-|-|TRBV7-9
TGTGCCAGCAGTCTGACCGCCACCGGGGAGCTGTTTTTT
CASSLTATGELFF
>TRBJ2-3|15|TRBD2|-|TRBV4-2
TGTGCCAGCTCCGGCGGGGGGTTAATCACAGATACGCAGTATTTT
CASSGGGLITDTQYF
>TRBJ2-7|16|TRBD2|-|TRBV4-2
TGTGCCAGCAGCCAAGTTGGGACTAGCGGGGCCTACGAGCAGTACTTC
CASSQVGTSGAYEQYF
>TRBJ2-3|15|TRBD2|-|TRBV27
TGTGCCAGCAGTTTTCGCGGGAGGGCCACAGATACGCAGTATTTT
CASSFRGRATDTQYF
>TRBJ2-7|14|-|-|TRBV5-6
TGTGCCAGCAGCTTATCAGGGGAAGTGGGCGAGCAGTACTTC
CASSLSGEVGEQYF
>TRBJ2-1|15|TRBD2|-|TRBV7-3
TGTGCCAGTAACTACCCGGGCGGGAGGCGCCATGAGCAGTTCTTC
CASNYPGGRRHEQFF
>TRBJ2-7|14|-|-|TRBV28
TGTGCCAGCACCCCAGGGGGGGCCACGAGGGAGCAGTACTTC
CASTPGGATREQYF
>TRBJ2-2|15|-|-|TRBV5-5
TGTGCCAGCAGCTTGTTACAGCAAACGACCGGGGAGCTGTTTTTT
CASSLLQQTTGELFF
>TRBJ2-5|14|-|few|TRBV5-6
TGTGCCAGCAGCTTGGATGACAGAGAAGAGACCCAGTACTTC
CASSLDDREETQYF
>TRBJ2-1|11|-|-|TRBV6-5
TGTGCCAGTTATGCCTACAATGAGCAGTTCTTC
CASYAYNEQFF
>TRBJ1-3|15|-|-|TRBV28
TGTGCCAGCAGTCCACTAGGAAGGGGAAGAAACACCATATATTTT
CASSPLGRGRNTIYF
>TRBJ2-5|16|TRBD2|-|TRBV4-1
TGCGCCAGCAGCCTAACTAGCGGGGGCGACCAAGAGACCCAGTACTTC
CASSLTSGGDQETQYF
>TRBJ1-2|15|-|-|TRBV5-1
TGCGCCAGCAGCCCCCGGGGCGGGGACCGAGACGGCTACACCTTC
CASSPRGGDRDGYTF
>TRBJ2-5|14|-|-|TRBV11-2
TGTGCCAGCAGTCCCATCCAGGGGCAAGAGACCCAGTACTTC
CASSPIQGQETQYF
>TRBJ2-3|16|-|few|TRBV18
TGTGCCAGCTCAAGTCGGACCCGGATGAACACAGATACGCAGTATTTT
CASSSRTRMNTDTQYF
>TRBJ1-2|14|TRBD1|medium-sized|TRBV5-1
TGCGCCAGCAGACACACAGGGGAGGCCTATGGCTACACCTTC
CASRHTGEAYGYTF
>TRBJ2-1|13|-|-|TRBV7-2
TGTGCCAGCAGCTTGCAGCCTCACAATGAGCAGTTCTTC
CASSLQPHNEQFF
>TRBJ1-2|15|TRBD1|-|TRBV7-2
TGTGCCAGCAGGCCCCAGAGTAGGGGGCTAGATGGCTACACCTTC
CASRPQSRGLDGYTF
>TRBJ1-3|16|-|medium-sized|TRBV30
TGTGCCTGGAGTCCTCCAGGAGGAACGCCCGGAAACACCATATATTTT
CAWSPPGGTPGNTIYF
>TRBJ2-1|15|-|-|TRBV5-1
TGCGCCAGCAGCCCCCGCCGAGGCTCCTACAATGAGCAGTTCTTC
CASSPRRGSYNEQFF
>TRBJ2-6|14|-|-|TRBV6-1
TGTGCCAGCAGTGACAGGGGCTCGACCAACGTCCTGACTTTC
CASSDRGSTNVLTF
>TRBJ1-6|14|-|-|TRBV6-5
TGTGCCAGCAGTTCACAGGGTCCTAATTCACCCCTCCACTTT
CASSSQGPNSPLHF
>TRBJ1-5|13|-|few|TRBV28
TGTGCCAGCAGTTTAAGGAGCAATCAGCCCCAGCATTTT
CASSLRSNQPQHF
>TRBJ2-3|15|TRBD2|-|TRBV28
TGTGCCAGCAGTTTACATCTAGCGGGGACAGATACGCAGTATTTT
CASSLHLAGTDTQYF
>TRBJ2-5|11|-|-|TRBV6-1
TGTGCCAGCAGTGGGCAAGAGACCCAGTACTTC
CASSGQETQYF
>TRBJ2-7|14|-|many|TRBV7-2
TGTGCCAGCAGCTTGGAAGGGCCAGGCTACGAGCAGTACTTC
CASSLEGPGYEQYF